Shown below are 7 T cell receptor beta chains from a single sample sequenced in a study of blood T cell repertoires in COVID-19. Data came from immunoSEQ multiplex PCR; TCRdb stores just in-frame clones and leaves some out. The profile shows about 180,000 clones, more than 80% of them singletons. Sequenced sample: PBMCs or T cells enriched from blood (not recorded which). The source is a middle-aged man who had recovered from COVID-19.

This chain's CDR3 is CASRYRASEAFF. The CDR3, as DNA: TGTGCCAGTAGATACAGGGCTTCCGAAGCTTTCTTT. This chain connects TRBV19 to TRBJ1-1; a weak D match, TRBD1 (6 bases). The CDR3 covers 12 residues. The germline V gene has CDR1 LNHDA and CDR2 SQIVND (reference sequence). V gave up 6 bases and J gave up 8 bases, with 13 bases separating them.

This rearrangement joins TRBV6-5 to TRBJ2-2, with D possibly being TRBD1 (6 bases). Trimming cost V 7 bases and J 1 base, with 10 bases left between them. This CDR3 has 14 residues. Germline V lookup: CDR1 MNHEY, CDR2 SVGAGI. The CDR3 region has the DNA TGTGCCAGCAAGCCAGGGGTGAACACCGGGGAGCTGTTTTTT. Translation: CASKPGVNTGELFF.

The gene calls are TRBV7-6 and TRBJ2-1; 14 nucleotides match TRBD2. V gave up 5 bases and J gave up 6 bases; unmatched junction bases: 3. CDR3 length: 15 amino acids. Germline-derived CDR1 and CDR2 are SGHVS and FNYEAQ. The CDR3 loop is CASSEGLAGVNEQFF. The CDR3 nucleotides are TGTGCCAGCAGCGAGGGACTAGCGGGAGTCAATGAGCAGTTCTTC.

The chain combines TRBV11-2 with TRBJ2-3, with TRBD2 matching over 11 bases. The trim removed 2 bases at V and 5 bases at J, leaving 3 bases unmatched. Germline-derived CDR1 and CDR2 are SGHAT and FQNNGV. CDR3 size: 15 residues. CDR3 nucleotide sequence: TGTGCCAGCAGCTTAACTAGCGGGAGACGAGATACGCAGTATTTT. It encodes CASSLTSGRRDTQYF.

The chain uses TRBV19 and TRBJ1-5; 8 bases are shared with TRBD1. CDR1 is LNHDA, CDR2 SQIVND, per germline (reference sequence). The CDR3 covers 13 residues. Trimming removed 5 bases from V and 7 bases from J; junction bases left unmatched: 4. The CDR3 nucleotides read TGTGCCAGTAGTCTGACAGGGGCGCAGCCCCAGCATTTT. Translated: CASSLTGAQPQHF. The whole variable domain, remainder taken from reference TRBV19 and TRBJ1-5, is DGGITQSPKYLFRKEGQNVTLSCEQNLNHDAMYWYRQDPGQGLRLIYYSQIVNDFQKGDIAEGYSVSREKKESFPLTVTSAQKNPTAFYLCASSLTGAQPQHFGDGTRLSIL.

The table lists this clone with a few counts. DNA for the CDR3: TGCGCCAGCAGCTTTGAGGGCGGTGCCCGTAATGAGCAGTTCTTC. Amino acid sequence: CASSFEGGARNEQFF. The rearrangement joins TRBV5-1 to TRBJ2-1; maybe TRBD2 (5 bases). CDR1 is SGHRS and CDR2 is YFSETQ in the germline V gene. V shed 2 bases and J shed 7 bases, with 16 bases lying between them. The CDR3 contains 15 residues.

The chain employs TRBV7-8 and TRBJ2-3; 11 positions agree with TRBD2. The germline CDR1 and CDR2 sequences are SGHVS and FQNEAQ. The CDR3 has 18 amino acids. J gave up 5 bases and V 5 bases, and 15 bases lay outside the gene matches. The CDR3 region has the DNA TGTGCCAGCAGCATCCGAGGTGGTAGCGGGAGGGCCAAAGATACGCAGTATTTT. It codes for CASSIRGGSGRAKDTQYF.